The 14 T cell receptor beta chains below all came from one sample that was sequenced in a study of OX40 agonist ivuxolimab in advanced cancers. TCRdb keeps only in-frame clones here, not all; method: immunoSEQ multiplex PCR. The profile shows about 40,000 clones, over 75% of them singletons. The sequencing here drew on CD4+ or CD8+ T cells sorted from blood, taken in a trial of the OX40 agonist ivuxolimab. The receptor source for this set is an adult with an advanced solid tumor such as melanoma, head and neck, liver or kidney cancer.

The CDR3 DNA follows: TGTGCCAGCAGTGAAAGGCGGCAGGGGGTAGTGTCTGGGGCCAACGTCCTGACTTTC. Translation: CASSERRQGVVSGANVLTF. The rearrangement joins TRBV2 to TRBJ2-6; 7 nucleotides line up with TRBD1. Trimming at V came to 2 bases and at J to 1 base, leaving 11 bases not matched to a gene. Per the germline V gene, CDR1 is SNHLY and CDR2 is FYNNEI. The CDR3 totals 19 residues.

The chain is built from TRBV30 and TRBJ2-1; D ambiguous. The germline V gene has CDR1 GTSNPN and CDR2 SVGIG (reference sequence). The V end lost 8 bases, the J end lost 4 bases, and 15 bases lay between the germline ends. CDR3 length: 13 residues. The CDR3 loop reads CALNAELYNEQFF. The DNA for the CDR3 is TGTGCCCTGAACGCGGAGTTATACAATGAGCAGTTCTTC.

The chain is built from TRBV2 and TRBJ2-7; TRBD1 or TRBD2 may be the D gene (5 bases each). This CDR3 is 14 amino acids long. Per germline, CDR1 SNHLY and CDR2 FYNNEI. The V and J ends lost 8 bases and 5 bases respectively, with 19 bases between them. Written as DNA, the CDR3 is TGTGCCAGCTTCCGGGACGGACCTTCCAACGAGCAGTACTTC. Protein: CASFRDGPSNEQYF.

V usage is TRBV28 and J usage is TRBJ1-5; weak D call: TRBD1 (5 bases). This CDR3 region has 15 residues. CDR1 is MDHEN and CDR2 is SYDVKM in the germline V gene. V lost 6 bases, J lost 5 bases, and 17 bases lay in between. The CDR3 loop reads CASRRAGRGDQPQHF. The CDR3 nucleotides read TGTGCCAGCAGGAGAGCTGGGAGGGGAGATCAGCCCCAGCATTTT.

The CDR3, as DNA: TGTGCCAGCAGCAGCGGGGCGGGGGGCTCCTACGAGCAGTACTTC. Translation: CASSSGAGGSYEQYF. The rearrangement uses TRBV7-2 and TRBJ2-7; 8 nucleotides agree with TRBD2. From germline, CDR1 is SGHTA and CDR2 FQGNSA. Germline trimming cut 5 bases from V and 0 bases from J; bases unmatched to any gene: 6. The CDR3 runs to 15 residues.

This rearrangement joins TRBV6-5 to TRBJ2-7, with D uncertain. V was clipped by 5 bases and J by 2 bases, with 13 bases between them. Germline V gene lookup returns CDR1 MNHEY and CDR2 SVGAGI. The CDR3 runs to 14 residues. CDR3 nucleotide sequence: TGTGCCAGCAGTCCCAGTCAAGGACCCTACGAGCAGTACTTC. It encodes CASSPSQGPYEQYF.

This clone has only a few counts. The sample carries other DNA sequences with the same CDR3. The genes are TRBV28 and TRBJ1-2; weak D call: TRBD1 (5 bases). With 2 bases removed from V and 1 base from J, the gap between germline ends came to 5 bases. Germline CDR1 reads MDHEN; CDR2 reads SYDVKM. This CDR3 has 13 amino acids. The CDR3 nucleotides read TGTGCCAGCAGTTTAGGGGGTAACTATGGCTACACCTTC. Residues: CASSLGGNYGYTF.

This chain links TRBV19 with TRBJ2-1, with 9 bases fitting TRBD1. Germline-derived CDR1 and CDR2 are LNHDA and SQIVND (reference sequence). Germline trimming cut 5 bases from V and 0 bases from J; bases unmatched to any gene: 2. The CDR3 is made up of 15 amino acids. CDR3 loop: CASSATGGSYNEQFF. The CDR3 bases are TGTGCCAGTAGTGCGACAGGGGGCTCCTACAATGAGCAGTTCTTC.

The gene calls are TRBV10-3 and TRBJ1-5; D gene uncertain. V shed 2 bases and J shed 4 bases, with 18 bases lying between them. The CDR3 is 17 residues long. Germline V gives CDR1 ENHRY, CDR2 SYGVKD. The CDR3 protein is CAISEGAAARDNQPQHF. The CDR3 coding sequence is TGTGCCATCAGTGAGGGTGCGGCCGCGAGGGATAATCAGCCCCAGCATTTT.

The chain recombines TRBV7-9 with TRBJ1-1, with 7 bases that match TRBD1. CDR1 is SEHNR and CDR2 is FQNEAQ in the germline V gene (reference sequence). This CDR3 contains 13 residues. V gave up 5 bases and J gave up 3 bases; unmatched junction bases: 3. The CDR3 coding sequence is TGTGCCAGCAGCCGCGGACAGGACACTGAAGCTTTCTTT. Translating it yields CASSRGQDTEAFF.

This chain links TRBV5-5 with TRBJ1-1, with D unresolved. Germline-derived CDR1 and CDR2 are SGHKS and YYEKEE (reference sequence). The CDR3 loop spans 14 amino acids. Trimming shortened V by 2 bases and J by 1 base, and 9 bases separated the two germline ends. The CDR3 DNA follows: TGTGCCAGCAGCTTCGGCGGATGGAACACTGAAGCTTTCTTT. This codes for CASSFGGWNTEAFF.

This clone appeared a single time. This sequence joins TRBV6-5 and TRBJ1-4; 8 bases are shared with TRBD1. There are 16 residues in the CDR3. From germline, CDR1 is MNHEY and CDR2 SVGAGI. V trimming: 0 bases; J trimming: 8 bases; junction bases outside the gene matches: 8. The CDR3 spells CASSYSGQGLPEKLFF. CDR3 sequence (DNA): TGTGCCAGCAGTTACTCCGGACAGGGTCTTCCAGAAAAACTGTTTTTT.

This chain connects TRBV5-6 to TRBJ2-1; D is unresolved. The CDR3 contains 15 residues. Germline V gives CDR1 SGHDT, CDR2 YYEEEE. V was pared by 0 bases and J by 3 bases, with 10 bases between. CDR3: CASSLGGALYNEQFF. For the CDR3, the DNA is TGTGCCAGCAGCTTGGGCGGAGCCCTCTACAATGAGCAGTTCTTC. The entire variable domain, with the rest obtained from reference TRBV5-6 and TRBJ2-1, is as follows: DAGVTQSPTHLIKTRGQQVTLRCSPKSGHDTVSWYQQALGQGPQFIFQYYEEEERQRGNFPDRFSGHQFPNYSSELNVNALLLGDSALYLCASSLGGALYNEQFFGPGTRLTVL.

This clone was seen once. The V call is TRBV5-5, the J call TRBJ2-4, with TRBD1 matching over 9 bases. Looked up from germline, CDR1 is SGHKS and CDR2 is YYEKEE (reference sequence). Germline trimming cut 4 bases from V and 8 bases from J; bases unmatched to any gene: 7. The CDR3 consists of 14 residues. The CDR3 coding sequence is TGTGCCAGCAGCCCCGGACAGGGGAAATACATTCAGTACTTC. The encoded protein is CASSPGQGKYIQYF.